This T cell receptor (beta chain) was sequenced for a study of blood T cell repertoires in COVID-19. With 6 bases clipped from V and 2 bases from J, the junction kept 5 bases outside the gene matches. CDR1 and CDR2 (germline): MNHEY, SVGAGI. The CDR3 spans 14 residues. Original methodology: For nucleated cells, counts were estimated from reference gene primer amplification. Libraries were prepared by immunoSEQ multiplex PCR; TCRdb keeps only in-frame clonotypes and omits some of them. V and J calls and clone size are those listed in that table; D and trimming were worked out from the DNA. Of 150,000 to 190,000 clones in the sample, roughly 84% are singletons; the top ten hold less than 10%. Seattle patients were enrolled while actively infected and followed longitudinally.

The TCR originated in a woman aged 55 to 70 with COVID-19, enrolled during active disease. The chain has TRBV6-5 and TRBJ1-2; 8 bases are a match to TRBD1. The sample taken for sequencing was peripheral blood. The CDR3 region is CASRGTGKNYGYTF. The CDR3 DNA follows: TGTGCCAGCAGGGGGACAGGCAAAAACTATGGCTACACCTTC.